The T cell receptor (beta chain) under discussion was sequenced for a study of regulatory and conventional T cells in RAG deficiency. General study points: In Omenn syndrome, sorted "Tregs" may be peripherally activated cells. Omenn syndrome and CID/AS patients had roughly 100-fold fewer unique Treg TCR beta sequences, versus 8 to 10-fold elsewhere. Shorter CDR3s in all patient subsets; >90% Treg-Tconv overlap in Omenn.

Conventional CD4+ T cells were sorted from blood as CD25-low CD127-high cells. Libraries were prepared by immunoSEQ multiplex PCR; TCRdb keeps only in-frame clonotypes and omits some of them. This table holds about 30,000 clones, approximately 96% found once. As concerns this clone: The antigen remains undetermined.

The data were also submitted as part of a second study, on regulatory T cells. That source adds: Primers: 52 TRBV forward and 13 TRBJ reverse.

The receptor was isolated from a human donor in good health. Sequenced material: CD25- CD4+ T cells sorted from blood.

CDR3 amino acids: CASSPPGGAPDTQYF. CDR3 nucleotides: TGTGCCAGCTCACCACCCGGGGGGGCCCCAGATACGCAGTATTTT. The chain employs TRBV18 and TRBJ2-3, with 8 bases lining up with TRBD2. Trimming at V came to 0 bases and at J to 4 bases, leaving 3 bases not matched to a gene. This CDR3 spans 15 amino acids. Germline CDR1 and CDR2: KGHSH and LQKENI.